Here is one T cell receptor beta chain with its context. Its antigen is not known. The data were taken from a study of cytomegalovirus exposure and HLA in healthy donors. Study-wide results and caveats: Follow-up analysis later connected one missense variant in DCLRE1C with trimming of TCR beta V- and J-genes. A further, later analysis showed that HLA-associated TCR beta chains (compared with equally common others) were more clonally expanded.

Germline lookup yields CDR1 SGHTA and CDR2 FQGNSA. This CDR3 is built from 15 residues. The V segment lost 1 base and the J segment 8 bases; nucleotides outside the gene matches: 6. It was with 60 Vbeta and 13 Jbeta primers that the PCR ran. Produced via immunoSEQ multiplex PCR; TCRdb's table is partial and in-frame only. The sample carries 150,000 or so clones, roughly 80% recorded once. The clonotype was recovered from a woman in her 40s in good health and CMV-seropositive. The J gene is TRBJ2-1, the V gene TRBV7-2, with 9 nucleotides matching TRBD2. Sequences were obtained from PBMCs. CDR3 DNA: TGTGCCAGCAGCTTAGTGTTTAGCGGGAGCGATGAGCAGTTCTTC. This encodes CASSLVFSGSDEQFF. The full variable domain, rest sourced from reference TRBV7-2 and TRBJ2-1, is GAGVSQSPSNKVTEKGKDVELRCDPISGHTALYWYRQSLGQGLEFLIYFQGNSAPDKSGLPSDRFSAERTGGSVSTLTIQRTQQEDSAVYLCASSLVFSGSDEQFFGPGTRLTVL.